Described below is a single T cell receptor (beta chain) sequence and its context. TCRdb's table, derived via immunoSEQ multiplex PCR, lists solely in-frame clones and lacks some. The sample has roughly 200,000 clones, about nine tenths seen once. The source of the sample is a study of blood T cell repertoires in COVID-19. CDR3 length: 15 residues. The V segment lost 3 bases and the J segment 4 bases; nucleotides outside the gene matches: 2. Germline CDR1 SGHTA, CDR2 FQGTGA. The chain is built from TRBV7-3 and TRBJ2-3; 12 nucleotides agree with TRBD2. The TCR originated in a man between 35 and 55 years old with acute or convalescent COVID-19. The sample was peripheral blood. The CDR3 loop is CASSFSSGGADTQYF. In DNA, the CDR3 is TGTGCCAGCAGCTTTTCTAGCGGGGGGGCAGATACGCAGTATTTT.